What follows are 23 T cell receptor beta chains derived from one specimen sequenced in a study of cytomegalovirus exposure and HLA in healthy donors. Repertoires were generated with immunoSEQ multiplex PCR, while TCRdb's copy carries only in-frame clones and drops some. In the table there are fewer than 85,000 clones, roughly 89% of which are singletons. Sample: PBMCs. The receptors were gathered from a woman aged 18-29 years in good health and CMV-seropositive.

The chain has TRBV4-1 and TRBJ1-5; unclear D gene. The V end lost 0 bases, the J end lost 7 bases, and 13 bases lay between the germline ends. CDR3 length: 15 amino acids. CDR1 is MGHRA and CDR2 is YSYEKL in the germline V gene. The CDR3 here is CASSQDAPSGQPQHF. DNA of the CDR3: TGCGCCAGCAGCCAAGATGCCCCCTCCGGGCAGCCCCAGCATTTT.

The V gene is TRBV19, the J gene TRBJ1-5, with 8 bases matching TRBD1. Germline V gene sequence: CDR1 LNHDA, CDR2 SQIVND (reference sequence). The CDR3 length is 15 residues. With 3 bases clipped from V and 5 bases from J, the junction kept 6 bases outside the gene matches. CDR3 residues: CASSMARGHDQPQHF. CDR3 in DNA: TGTGCCAGTAGTATGGCCAGGGGGCATGATCAGCCCCAGCATTTT.

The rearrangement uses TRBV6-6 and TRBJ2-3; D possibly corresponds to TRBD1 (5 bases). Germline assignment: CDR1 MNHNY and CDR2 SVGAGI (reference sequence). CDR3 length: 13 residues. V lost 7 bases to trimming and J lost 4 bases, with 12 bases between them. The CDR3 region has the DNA TGTGCCAGCACCCCTAGGGGTTCAGATACGCAGTATTTT. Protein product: CASTPRGSDTQYF.

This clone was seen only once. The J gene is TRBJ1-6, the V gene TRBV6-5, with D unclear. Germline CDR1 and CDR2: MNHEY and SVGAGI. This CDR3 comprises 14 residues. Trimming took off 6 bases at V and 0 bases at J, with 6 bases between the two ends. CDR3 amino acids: CASRVSSYNSPLHF. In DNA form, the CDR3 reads TGTGCCAGCAGAGTCAGCTCCTATAATTCACCCCTCCACTTT.

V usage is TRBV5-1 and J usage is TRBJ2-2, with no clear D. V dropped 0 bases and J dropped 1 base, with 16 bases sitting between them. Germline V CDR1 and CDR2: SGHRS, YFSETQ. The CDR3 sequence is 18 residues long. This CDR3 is CASSLAFSAGLNTGELFF. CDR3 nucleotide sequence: TGCGCCAGCAGCTTGGCCTTTTCGGCAGGCCTGAACACCGGGGAGCTGTTTTTT.

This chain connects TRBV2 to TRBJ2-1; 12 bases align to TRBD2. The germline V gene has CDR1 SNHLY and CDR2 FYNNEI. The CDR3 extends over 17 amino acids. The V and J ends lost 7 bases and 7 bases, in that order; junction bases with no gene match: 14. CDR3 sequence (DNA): TGTGCCAGCAAAACTAGCGGGGGGCGAGGGGTTCGGAATGAGCAGTTCTTC. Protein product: CASKTSGGRGVRNEQFF.

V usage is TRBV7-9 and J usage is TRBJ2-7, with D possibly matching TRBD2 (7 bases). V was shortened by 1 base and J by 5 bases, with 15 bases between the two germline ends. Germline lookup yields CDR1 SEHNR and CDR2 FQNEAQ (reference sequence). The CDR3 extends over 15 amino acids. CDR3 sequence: CASSLVGGGPDEQYF. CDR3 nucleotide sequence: TGTGCCAGCAGCTTAGTAGGGGGAGGGCCCGACGAGCAGTACTTC.

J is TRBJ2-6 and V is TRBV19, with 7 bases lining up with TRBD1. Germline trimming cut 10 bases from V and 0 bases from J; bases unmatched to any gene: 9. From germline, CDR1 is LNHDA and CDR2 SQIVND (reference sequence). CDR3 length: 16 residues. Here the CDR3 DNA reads TGTGCCACCGGGACAGAAGTCATCTCTGGGGCCAACGTCCTGACTTTC. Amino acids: CATGTEVISGANVLTF.

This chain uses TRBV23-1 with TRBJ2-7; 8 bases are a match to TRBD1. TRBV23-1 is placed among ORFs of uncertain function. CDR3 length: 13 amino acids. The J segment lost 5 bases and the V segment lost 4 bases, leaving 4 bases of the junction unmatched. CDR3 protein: CASSRTDRDEQYF. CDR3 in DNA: TGCGCCAGCAGTCGTACGGACAGGGACGAGCAGTACTTC.

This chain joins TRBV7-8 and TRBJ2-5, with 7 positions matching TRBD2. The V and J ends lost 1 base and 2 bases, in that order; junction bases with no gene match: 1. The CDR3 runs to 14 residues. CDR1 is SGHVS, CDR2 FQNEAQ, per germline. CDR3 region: CASSLEGLQETQYF. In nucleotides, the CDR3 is TGTGCCAGCAGCTTAGAGGGACTACAAGAGACCCAGTACTTC.

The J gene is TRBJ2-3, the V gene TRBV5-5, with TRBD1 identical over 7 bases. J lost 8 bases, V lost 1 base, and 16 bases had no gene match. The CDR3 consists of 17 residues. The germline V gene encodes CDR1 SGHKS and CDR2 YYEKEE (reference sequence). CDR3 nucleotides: TGTGCCAGCAGCTTGAGGTACAGGGGAAATCAATTCGGTACGCAGTATTTT. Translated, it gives CASSLRYRGNQFGTQYF.

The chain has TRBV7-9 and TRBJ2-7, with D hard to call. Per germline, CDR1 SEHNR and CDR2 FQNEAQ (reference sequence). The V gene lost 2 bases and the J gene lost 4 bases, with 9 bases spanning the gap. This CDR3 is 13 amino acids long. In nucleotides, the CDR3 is TGTGCCAGCAGCTTAAATAGTCTTTACGAGCAGTACTTC. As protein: CASSLNSLYEQYF. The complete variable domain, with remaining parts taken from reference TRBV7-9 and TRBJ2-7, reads DTGVSQNPRHKITKRGQNVTFRCDPISEHNRLYWYRQTLGQGPEFLTYFQNEAQLEKSRLLSDRFSAERPKGSFSTLEIQRTEQGDSAMYLCASSLNSLYEQYFGPGTRLTVT.

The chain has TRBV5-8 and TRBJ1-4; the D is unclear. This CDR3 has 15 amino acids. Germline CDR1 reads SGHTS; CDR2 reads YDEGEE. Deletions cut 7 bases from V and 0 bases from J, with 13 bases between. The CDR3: CASLQFIATNEKLFF. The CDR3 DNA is TGTGCCAGCCTACAGTTTATTGCAACTAATGAAAAACTGTTTTTT.

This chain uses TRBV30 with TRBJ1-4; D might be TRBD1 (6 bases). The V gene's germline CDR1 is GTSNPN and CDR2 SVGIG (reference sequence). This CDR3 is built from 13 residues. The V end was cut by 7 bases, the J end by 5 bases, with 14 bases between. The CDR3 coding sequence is TGTGCCTTAACAGGGAACGCGAATGAAAAACTGTTTTTT. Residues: CALTGNANEKLFF.

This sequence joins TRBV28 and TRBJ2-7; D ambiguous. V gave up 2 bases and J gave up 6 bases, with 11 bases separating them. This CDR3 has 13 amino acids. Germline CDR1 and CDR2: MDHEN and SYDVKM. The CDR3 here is CASSLLRRFEQYF. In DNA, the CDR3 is TGTGCCAGCAGTTTACTTCGGCGGTTCGAGCAGTACTTC. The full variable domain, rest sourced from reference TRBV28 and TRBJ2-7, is DVKVTQSSRYLVKRTGEKVFLECVQDMDHENMFWYRQDPGLGLRLIYFSYDVKMKEKGDIPEGYSVSREKKERFSLILESASTNQTSMYLCASSLLRRFEQYFGPGTRLTVT.

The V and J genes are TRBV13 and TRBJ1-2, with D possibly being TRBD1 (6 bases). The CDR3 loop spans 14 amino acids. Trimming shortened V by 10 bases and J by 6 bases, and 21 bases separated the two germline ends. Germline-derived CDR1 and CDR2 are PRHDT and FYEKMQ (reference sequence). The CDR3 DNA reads TGTGCCACCCAGGGGACCGATAGTGAGGATGGCTACACCTTC. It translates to CATQGTDSEDGYTF. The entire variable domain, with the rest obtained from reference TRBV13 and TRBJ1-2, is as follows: AAGVIQSPRHLIKEKRETATLKCYPIPRHDTVYWYQQGPGQDPQFLISFYEKMQSDKGSIPDRFSAQQFSDYHSELNMSSLELGDSALYFCATQGTDSEDGYTFGSGTRLTVV.

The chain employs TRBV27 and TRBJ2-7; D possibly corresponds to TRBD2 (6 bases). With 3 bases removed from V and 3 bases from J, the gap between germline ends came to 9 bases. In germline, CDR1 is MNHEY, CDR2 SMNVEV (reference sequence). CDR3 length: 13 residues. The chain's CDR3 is CASSFVGSYEQYF. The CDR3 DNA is TGTGCCAGCAGTTTTGTCGGGAGCTACGAGCAGTACTTC.

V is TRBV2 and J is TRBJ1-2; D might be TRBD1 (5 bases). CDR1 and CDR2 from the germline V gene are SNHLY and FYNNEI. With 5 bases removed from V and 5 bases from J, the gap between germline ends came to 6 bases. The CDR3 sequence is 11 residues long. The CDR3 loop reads CASSNRYGYTF. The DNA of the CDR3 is TGTGCCAGCAGTAACAGGTATGGCTACACCTTC.

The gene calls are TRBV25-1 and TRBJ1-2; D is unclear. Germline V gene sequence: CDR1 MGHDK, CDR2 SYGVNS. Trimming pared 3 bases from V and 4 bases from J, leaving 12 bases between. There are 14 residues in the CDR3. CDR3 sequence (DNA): TGTGCCAGCAGTGATCCCCGTCGGGGCTATGGCTACACCTTC. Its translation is CASSDPRRGYGYTF.

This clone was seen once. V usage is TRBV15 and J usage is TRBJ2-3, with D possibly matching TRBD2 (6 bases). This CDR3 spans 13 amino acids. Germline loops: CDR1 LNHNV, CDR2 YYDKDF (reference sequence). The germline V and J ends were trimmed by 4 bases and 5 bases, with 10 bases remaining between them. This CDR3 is CATSIRRGDTQYF. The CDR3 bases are TGTGCCACCAGCATAAGGAGGGGAGATACGCAGTATTTT.

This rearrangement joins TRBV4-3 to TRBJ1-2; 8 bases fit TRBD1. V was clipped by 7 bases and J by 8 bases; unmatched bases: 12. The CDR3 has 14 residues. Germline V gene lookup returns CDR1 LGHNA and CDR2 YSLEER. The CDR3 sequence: CASTTIGQGGGYTF. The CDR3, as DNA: TGCGCCAGCACCACGATCGGACAGGGCGGCGGCTACACCTTC.

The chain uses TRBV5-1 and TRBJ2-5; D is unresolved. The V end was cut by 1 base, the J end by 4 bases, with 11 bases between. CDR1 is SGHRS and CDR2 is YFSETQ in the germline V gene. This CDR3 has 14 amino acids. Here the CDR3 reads CASSLSVPPETQYF. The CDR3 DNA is TGCGCCAGCAGCTTGAGCGTACCCCCAGAGACCCAGTACTTC.

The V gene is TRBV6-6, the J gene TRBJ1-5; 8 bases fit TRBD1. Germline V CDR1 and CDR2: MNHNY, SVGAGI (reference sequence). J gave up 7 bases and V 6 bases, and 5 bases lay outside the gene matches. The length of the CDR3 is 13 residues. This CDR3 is CASSTGGSQPQHF. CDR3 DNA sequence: TGTGCCAGCAGCACAGGGGGATCCCAGCCCCAGCATTTT.